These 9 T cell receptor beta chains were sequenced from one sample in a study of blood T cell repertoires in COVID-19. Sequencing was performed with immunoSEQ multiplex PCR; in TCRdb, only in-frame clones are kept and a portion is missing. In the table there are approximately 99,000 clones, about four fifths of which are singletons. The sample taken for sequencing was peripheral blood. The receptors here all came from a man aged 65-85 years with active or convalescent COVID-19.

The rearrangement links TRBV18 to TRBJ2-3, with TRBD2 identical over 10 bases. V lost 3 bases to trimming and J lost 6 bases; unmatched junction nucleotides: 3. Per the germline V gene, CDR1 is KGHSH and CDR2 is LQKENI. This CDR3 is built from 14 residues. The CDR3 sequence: CASSPGLAADTQYF. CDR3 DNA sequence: TGTGCCAGCTCACCTGGACTAGCGGCGGATACGCAGTATTTT.

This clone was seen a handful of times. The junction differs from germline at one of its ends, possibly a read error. Written as DNA, the CDR3 is TGTGGCAGCGAGGGCGGGGAGCTGTTTTTT. This sequence encodes CGSEGGELFF. The chain carries TRBV2 and TRBJ2-2; D is possibly TRBD2 (5 bases). Germline V gene sequence: CDR1 SNHLY, CDR2 FYNNEI. The CDR3 runs to 10 residues.

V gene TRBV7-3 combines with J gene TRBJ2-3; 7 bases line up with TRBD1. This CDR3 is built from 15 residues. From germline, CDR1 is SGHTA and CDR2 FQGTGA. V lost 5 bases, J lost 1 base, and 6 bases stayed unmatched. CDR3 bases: TGTGCCAGCAGCCCCCTCGGACAGGGCACAGATACGCAGTATTTT. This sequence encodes CASSPLGQGTDTQYF.

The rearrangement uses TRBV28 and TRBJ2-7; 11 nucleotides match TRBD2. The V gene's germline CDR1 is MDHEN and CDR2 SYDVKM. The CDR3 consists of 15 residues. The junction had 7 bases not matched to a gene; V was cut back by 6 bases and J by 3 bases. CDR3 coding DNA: TGTGCCAGCAGGCGGGGTGGGACTAGCGGCTACGAGCAGTACTTC. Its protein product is CASRRGGTSGYEQYF. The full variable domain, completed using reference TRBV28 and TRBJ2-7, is DVKVTQSSRYLVKRTGEKVFLECVQDMDHENMFWYRQDPGLGLRLIYFSYDVKMKEKGDIPEGYSVSREKKERFSLILESASTNQTSMYLCASRRGGTSGYEQYFGPGTRLTVT.

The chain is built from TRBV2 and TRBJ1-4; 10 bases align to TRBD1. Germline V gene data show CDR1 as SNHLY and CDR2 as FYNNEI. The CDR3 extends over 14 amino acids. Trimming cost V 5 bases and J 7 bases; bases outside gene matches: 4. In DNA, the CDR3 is TGTGCCAGCAGTAAGACAGGGGGCGGTGAAAAACTGTTTTTT. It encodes CASSKTGGGEKLFF.

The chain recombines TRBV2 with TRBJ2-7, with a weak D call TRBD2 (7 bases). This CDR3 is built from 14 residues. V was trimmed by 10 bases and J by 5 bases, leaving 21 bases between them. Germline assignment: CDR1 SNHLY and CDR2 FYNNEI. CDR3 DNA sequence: TGTGCCACACAACCGCTAAGGGGGGGTAACGAGCAGTACTTC. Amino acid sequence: CATQPLRGGNEQYF.

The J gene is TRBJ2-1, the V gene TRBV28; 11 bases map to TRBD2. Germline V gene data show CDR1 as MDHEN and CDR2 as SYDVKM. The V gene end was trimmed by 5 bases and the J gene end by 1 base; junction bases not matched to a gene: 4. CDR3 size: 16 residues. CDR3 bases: TGTGCCAGCAGTGGGACTAGCGGTATTTCCTACAATGAGCAGTTCTTC. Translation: CASSGTSGISYNEQFF.

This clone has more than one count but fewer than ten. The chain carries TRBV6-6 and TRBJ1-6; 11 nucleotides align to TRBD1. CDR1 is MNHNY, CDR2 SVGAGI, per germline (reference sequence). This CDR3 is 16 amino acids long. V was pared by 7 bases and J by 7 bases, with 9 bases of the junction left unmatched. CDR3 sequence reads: CASTFGQGARNSPLHF. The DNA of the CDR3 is TGTGCCAGCACATTCGGACAGGGGGCAAGGAATTCACCCCTCCACTTT.

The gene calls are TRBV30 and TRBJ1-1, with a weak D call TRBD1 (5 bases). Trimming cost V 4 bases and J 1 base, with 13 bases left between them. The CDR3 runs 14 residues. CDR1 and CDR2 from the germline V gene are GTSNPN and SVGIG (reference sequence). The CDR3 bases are TGTGCCTGGATAGTTGACAGACGGAACACTGAAGCTTTCTTT. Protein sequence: CAWIVDRRNTEAFF.